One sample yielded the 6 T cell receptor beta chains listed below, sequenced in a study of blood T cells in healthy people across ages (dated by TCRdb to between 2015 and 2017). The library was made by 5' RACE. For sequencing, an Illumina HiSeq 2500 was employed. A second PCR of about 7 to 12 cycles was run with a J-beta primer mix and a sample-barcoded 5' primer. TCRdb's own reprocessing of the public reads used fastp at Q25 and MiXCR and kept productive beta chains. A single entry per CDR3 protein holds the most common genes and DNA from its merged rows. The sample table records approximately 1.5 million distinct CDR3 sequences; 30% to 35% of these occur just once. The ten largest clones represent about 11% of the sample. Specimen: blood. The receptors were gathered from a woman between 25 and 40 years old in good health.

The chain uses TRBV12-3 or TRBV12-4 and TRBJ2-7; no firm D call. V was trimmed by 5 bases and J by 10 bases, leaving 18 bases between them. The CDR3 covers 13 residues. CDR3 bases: TGTGCCAGCAGTAAGGCGTTGGCGGAGATCCAGTACTTC. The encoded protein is CASSKALAEIQYF.

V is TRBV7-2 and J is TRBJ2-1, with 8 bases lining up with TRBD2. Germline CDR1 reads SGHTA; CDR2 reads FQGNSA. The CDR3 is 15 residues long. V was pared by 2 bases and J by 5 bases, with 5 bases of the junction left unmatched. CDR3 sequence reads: CASSLIAGTNNEQFF. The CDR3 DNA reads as TGTGCCAGCAGCTTAATAGCGGGGACCAACAATGAGCAGTTCTTC.

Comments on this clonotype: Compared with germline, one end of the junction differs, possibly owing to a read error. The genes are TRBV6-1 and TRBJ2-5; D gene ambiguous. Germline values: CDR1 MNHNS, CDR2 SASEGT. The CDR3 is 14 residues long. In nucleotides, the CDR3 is TGTGCTAGCAGTGAAGAAGGAGTCCAAGAGGCCCAGTACTTC. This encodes CASSEEGVQEAQYF.

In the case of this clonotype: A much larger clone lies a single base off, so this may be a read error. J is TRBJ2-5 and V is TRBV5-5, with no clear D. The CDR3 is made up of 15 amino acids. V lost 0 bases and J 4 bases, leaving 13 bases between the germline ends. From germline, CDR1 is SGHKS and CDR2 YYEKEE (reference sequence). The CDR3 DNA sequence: TGTGCCAGCAGCTTGGTTGGGGTAGTCTTAGAGACCCAGTACTTC. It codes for CASSLVGVVLETQYF.

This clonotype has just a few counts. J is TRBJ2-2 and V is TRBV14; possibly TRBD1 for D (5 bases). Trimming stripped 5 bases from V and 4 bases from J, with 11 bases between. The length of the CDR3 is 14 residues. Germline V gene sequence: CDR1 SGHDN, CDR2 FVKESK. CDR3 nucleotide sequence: TGTGCCAGCAGCGCCAGGGCATCCACCGGGGAGCTGTTTTTT. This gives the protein CASSARASTGELFF.

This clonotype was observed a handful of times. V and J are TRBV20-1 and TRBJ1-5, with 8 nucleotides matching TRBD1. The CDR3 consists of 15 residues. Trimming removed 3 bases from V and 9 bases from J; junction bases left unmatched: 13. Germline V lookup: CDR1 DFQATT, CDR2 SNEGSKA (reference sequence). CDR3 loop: CSASLTGEESLPQHF. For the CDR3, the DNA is TGCAGTGCTAGTCTGACAGGGGAAGAAAGTCTGCCCCAGCATTTT.